This entry lists 4 T cell receptor beta chains sequenced from one sample in a study of T cells expressing NK-cell markers. For each CDR3 protein, TCRdb gives one entry from its re-call of the 5' RACE reads, without DNA. The listing contains about 260,000 distinct CDR3 sequences. Sequenced sample: blood T cells: a sorted CD56 or NKG2C T cell subset, CD4+ or CD8+ T cells, or bulk PBMC T cells (not recorded which). All receptors come from a man aged 18 to 30 in good health.

This chain connects TRBV24-1 to TRBJ2-1; with no DNA, the TCRdb D assignment of TRBD1 cannot be verified. CDR1 and CDR2 from the germline V gene are KGHDR and SFDVKD. The CDR3 has 14 residues. The CDR3: CATSDPPGGSQQFF.

The CDR3 here is CASGLAGGRNEQFF. This chain links TRBV6-5 with TRBJ2-1; the TCRdb call, TRBD2, lacks DNA for checking. The CDR3 runs 14 residues. Germline assignment: CDR1 MNHEY and CDR2 SVGAGI.

The chain is built from TRBV6-2 or TRBV6-3 and TRBJ2-7; with no DNA, the TCRdb D assignment of TRBD2 cannot be verified. Germline assignment: CDR1 MNHEY and CDR2 SVGEGT. The CDR3 consists of 12 residues. The CDR3 sequence: CASADSTYEQYF.

The rearrangement links TRBV7-3 to TRBJ2-2; TCRdb picks TRBD2, but there is no DNA to check that call. Germline values: CDR1 SGHTA, CDR2 FQGTGA. This CDR3 spans 16 amino acids. CDR3 residues: CASSLRGQGRTGELFF.